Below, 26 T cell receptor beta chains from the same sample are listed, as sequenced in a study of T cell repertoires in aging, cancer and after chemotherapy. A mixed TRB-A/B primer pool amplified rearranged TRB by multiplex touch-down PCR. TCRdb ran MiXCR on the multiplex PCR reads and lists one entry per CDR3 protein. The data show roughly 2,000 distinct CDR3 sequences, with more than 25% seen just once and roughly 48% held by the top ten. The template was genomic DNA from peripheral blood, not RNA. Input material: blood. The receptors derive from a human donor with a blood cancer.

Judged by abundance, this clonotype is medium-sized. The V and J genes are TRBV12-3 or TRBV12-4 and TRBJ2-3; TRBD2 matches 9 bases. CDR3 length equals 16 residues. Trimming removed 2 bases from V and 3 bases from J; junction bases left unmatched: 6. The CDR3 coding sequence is TGTGCCAGCAGTTTATTTGGCGGGGGGGCTACAGATACGCAGTATTTT. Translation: CASSLFGGGATDTQYF.

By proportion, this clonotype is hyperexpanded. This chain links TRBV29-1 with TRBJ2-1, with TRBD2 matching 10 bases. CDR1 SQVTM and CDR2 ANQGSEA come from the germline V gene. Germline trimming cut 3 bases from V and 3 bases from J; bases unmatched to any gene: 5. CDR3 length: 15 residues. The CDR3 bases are TGCAGCGTTGATGAGAGCGGGGGGGGCTACAATGAGCAGTTCTTC. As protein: CSVDESGGGYNEQFF.

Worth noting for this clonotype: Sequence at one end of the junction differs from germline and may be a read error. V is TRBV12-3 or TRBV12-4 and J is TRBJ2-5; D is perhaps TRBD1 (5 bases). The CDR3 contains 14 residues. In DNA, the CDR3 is TGTGCCAACAGTACACAGGAGACACAAGAGACCCAGTACTTC. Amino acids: CANSTQETQETQYF.

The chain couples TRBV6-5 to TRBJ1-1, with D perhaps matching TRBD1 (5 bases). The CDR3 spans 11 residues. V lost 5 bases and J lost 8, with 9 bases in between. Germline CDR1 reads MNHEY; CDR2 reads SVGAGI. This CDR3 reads CASSAPGEAFF. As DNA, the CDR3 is TGTGCCAGCAGTGCACCAGGGGAAGCTTTCTTT.

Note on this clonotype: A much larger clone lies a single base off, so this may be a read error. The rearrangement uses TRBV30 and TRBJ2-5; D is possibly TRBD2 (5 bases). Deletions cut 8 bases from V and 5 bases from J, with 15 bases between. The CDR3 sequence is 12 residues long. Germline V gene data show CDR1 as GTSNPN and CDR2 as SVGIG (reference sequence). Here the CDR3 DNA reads TGTGCCAGCCATAGCGATAGCGAGACCCAGTACTTC. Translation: CASHSDSETQYF. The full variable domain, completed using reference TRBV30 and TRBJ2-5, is SQTIHQWPATLVQPVGSPLSLECTVEGTSNPNLYWYRQAAGRGLQLLFYSVGIGQISSEVPQNLSASRPQDRQFILSSKKLLLSDSGFYLCASHSDSETQYFGPGTRLLVL.

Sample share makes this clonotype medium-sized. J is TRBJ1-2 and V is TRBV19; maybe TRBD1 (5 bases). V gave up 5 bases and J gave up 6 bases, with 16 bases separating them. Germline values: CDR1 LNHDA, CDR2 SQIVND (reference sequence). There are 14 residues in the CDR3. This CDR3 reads CASSFPGGSNGYTF. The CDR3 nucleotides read TGTGCCAGTAGTTTCCCGGGGGGAAGTAATGGCTACACCTTC.

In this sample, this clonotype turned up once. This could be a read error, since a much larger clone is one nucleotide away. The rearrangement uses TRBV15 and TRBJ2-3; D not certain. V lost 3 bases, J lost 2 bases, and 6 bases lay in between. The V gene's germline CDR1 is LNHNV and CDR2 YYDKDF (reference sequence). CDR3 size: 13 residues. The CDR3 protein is CATSSSTTDTQYF. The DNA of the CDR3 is TGTGCCACCAGCAGTAGCACCACAGATACGCAGTATTTT. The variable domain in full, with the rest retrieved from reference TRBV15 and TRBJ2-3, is DAMVIQNPRYQVTQFGKPVTLSCSQTLNHNVMYWYQQKSSQAPKLLFHYYDKDFNNEADTPDNFQSRRPNTSFCFLDIRSPGLGDTAMYLCATSSSTTDTQYFGPGTRLTVL.

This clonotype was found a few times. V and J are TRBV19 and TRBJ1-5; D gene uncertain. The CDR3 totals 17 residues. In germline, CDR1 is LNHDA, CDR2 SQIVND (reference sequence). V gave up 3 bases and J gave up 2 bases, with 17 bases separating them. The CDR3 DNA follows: TGTGCCAGTAGTATGGGTAGGGCAGGAGGAGGCAATCAGCCCCAGCATTTT. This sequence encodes CASSMGRAGGGNQPQHF.

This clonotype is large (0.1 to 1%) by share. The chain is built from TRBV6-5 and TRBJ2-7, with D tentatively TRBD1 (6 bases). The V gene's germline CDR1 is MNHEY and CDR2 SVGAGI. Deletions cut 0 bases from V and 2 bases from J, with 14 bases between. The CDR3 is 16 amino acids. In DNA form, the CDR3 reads TGTGCCAGCAGTTACTCGTCGGGACACGATGCCTACGAGCAGTACTTC. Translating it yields CASSYSSGHDAYEQYF.

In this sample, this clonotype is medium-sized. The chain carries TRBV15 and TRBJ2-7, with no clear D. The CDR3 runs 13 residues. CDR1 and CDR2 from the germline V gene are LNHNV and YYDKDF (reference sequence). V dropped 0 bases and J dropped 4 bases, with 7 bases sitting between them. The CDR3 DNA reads TGTGCCACCAGCAGAGAGTCCGGGTACGAGCAGTACTTC. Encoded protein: CATSRESGYEQYF.

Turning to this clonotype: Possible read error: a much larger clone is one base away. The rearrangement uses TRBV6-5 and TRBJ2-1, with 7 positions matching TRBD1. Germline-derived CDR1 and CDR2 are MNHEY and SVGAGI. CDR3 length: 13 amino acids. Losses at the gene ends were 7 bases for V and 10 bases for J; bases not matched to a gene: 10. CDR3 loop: CASTPGQSYEQFF. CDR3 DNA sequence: TGTGCCAGCACCCCGGGACAGTCGTACGAGCAGTTCTTC.

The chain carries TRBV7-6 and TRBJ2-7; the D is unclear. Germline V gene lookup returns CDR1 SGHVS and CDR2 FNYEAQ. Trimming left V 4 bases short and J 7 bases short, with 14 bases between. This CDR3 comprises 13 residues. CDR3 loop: CASSSAGGREQYF. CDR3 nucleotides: TGTGCCAGCAGCTCAGCAGGTGGGCGAGAGCAGTACTTC.

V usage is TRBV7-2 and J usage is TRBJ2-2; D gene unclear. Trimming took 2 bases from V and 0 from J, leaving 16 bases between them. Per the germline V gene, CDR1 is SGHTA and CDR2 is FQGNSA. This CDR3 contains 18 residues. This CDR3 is CASSLNMMVRTNTGELFF. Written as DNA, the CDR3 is TGTGCCAGCAGCTTAAATATGATGGTCCGGACGAACACCGGGGAGCTGTTTTTT.

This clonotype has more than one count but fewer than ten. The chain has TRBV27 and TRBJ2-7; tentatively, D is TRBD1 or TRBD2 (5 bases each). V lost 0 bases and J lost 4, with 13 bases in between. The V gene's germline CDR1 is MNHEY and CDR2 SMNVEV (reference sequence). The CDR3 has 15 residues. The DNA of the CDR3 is TGTGCCAGCAGTTTATCGTCAGGGACGGGGTACGAGCAGTACTTC. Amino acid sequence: CASSLSSGTGYEQYF.

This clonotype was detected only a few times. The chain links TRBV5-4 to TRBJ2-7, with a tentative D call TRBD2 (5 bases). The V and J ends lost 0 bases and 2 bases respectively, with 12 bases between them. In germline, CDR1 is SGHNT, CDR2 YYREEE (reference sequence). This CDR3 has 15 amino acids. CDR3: CASSLDRGVAYEQYF. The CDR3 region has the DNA TGTGCCAGCAGCTTGGACCGGGGAGTGGCCTACGAGCAGTACTTC.

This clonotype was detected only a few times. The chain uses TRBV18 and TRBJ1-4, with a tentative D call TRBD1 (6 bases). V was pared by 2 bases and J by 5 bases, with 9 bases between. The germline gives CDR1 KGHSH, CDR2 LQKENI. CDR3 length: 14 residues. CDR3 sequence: CASSPGQGNEKLFF. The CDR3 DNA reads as TGTGCCAGCTCACCAGGGCAGGGGAATGAAAAACTGTTTTTT.

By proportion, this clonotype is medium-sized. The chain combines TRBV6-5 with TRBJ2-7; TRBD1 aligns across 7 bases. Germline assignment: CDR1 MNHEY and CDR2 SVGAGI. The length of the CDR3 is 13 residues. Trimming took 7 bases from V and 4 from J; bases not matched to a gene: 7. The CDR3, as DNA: TGTGCCAGCACCCCGGGACAGTCGTACGAGCAGTACTTC. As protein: CASTPGQSYEQYF.

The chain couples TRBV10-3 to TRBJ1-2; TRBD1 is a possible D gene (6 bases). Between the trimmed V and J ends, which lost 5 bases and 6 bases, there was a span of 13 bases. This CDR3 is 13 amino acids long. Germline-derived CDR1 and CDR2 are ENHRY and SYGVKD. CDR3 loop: CAISQGFKDGYTF. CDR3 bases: TGTGCCATCAGTCAGGGGTTTAAGGATGGCTACACCTTC.

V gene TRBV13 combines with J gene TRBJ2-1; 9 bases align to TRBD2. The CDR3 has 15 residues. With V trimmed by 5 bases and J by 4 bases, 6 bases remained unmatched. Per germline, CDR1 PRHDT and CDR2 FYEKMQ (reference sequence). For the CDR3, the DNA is TGTGCCAGCAGCCGAGCGCTAGCGGGATACAATGAGCAGTTCTTC. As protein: CASSRALAGYNEQFF.

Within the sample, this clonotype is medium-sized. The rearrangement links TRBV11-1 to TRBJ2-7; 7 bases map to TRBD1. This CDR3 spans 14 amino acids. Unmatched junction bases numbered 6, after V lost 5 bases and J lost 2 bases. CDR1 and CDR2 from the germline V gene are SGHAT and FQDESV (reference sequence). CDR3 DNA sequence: TGTGCCAGCAGCAAAGGGGGCAGGACCTACGAGCAGTACTTC. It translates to CASSKGGRTYEQYF.

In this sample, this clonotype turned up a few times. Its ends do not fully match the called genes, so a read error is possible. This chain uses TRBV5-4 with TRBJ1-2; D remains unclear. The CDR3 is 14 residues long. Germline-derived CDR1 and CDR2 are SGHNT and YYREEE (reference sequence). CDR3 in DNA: TGCGCCAGCAGCCTCCCGACTGAGAACTATGGCTACACCTTC. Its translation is CASSLPTENYGYTF.

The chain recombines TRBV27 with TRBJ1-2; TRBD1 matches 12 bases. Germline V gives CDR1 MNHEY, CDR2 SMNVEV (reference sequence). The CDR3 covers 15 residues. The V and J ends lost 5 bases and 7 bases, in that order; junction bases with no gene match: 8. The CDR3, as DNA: TGTGCCAGCAGTGCGCCGGGACAGGGGGCTATTGGCTACACCTTC. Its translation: CASSAPGQGAIGYTF.

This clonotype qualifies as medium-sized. Here the CDR3 DNA reads TGTGCCAGCTCACCATCTTTTGGGGAGACCCAGTACTTC. Protein: CASSPSFGETQYF. This chain uses TRBV18 with TRBJ2-5; D is unresolved. CDR1 KGHSH and CDR2 LQKENI come from the germline V gene. The CDR3 runs to 13 residues. V lost 2 bases and J 5 bases, leaving 9 bases between the germline ends.

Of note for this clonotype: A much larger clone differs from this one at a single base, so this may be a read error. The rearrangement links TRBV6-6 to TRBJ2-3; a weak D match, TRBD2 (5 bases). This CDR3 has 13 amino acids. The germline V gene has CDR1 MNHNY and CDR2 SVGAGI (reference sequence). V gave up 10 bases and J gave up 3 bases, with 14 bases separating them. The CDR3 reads CANRNPGTDTQYF. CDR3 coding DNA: TGTGCCAACCGTAACCCGGGGACAGATACGCAGTATTTT.

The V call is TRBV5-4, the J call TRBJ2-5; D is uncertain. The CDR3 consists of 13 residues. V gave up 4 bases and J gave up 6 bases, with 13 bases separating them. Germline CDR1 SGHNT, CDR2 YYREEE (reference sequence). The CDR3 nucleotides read TGTGCCAGCAGCACCGTGATGGAAAAGACCCAGTACTTC. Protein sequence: CASSTVMEKTQYF. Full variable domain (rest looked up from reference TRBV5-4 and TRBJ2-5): ETGVTQSPTHLIKTRGQQVTLRCSSQSGHNTVSWYQQALGQGPQFIFQYYREEENGRGNFPPRFSGLQFPNYSSELNVNALELDDSALYLCASSTVMEKTQYFGPGTRLLVL.

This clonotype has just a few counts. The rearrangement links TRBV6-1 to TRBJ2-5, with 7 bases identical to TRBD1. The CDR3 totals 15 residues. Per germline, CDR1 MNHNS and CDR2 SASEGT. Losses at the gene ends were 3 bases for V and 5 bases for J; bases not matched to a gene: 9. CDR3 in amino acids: CASSEMGQLRETQYF. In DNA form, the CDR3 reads TGTGCCAGCAGTGAGATGGGACAGTTGCGCGAGACCCAGTACTTC.